This T cell receptor (beta chain) was sequenced for a study of blood T cell repertoires in COVID-19. For the study at large: The United States, Italy and Spain provided the acute and convalescent COVID-19 samples. PBMCs, B-cell-depleted T cells, or T cells were the source of the cDNA or gDNA that made up the material.

Under the authors' procedure: Reference gene primer amplification in the assay estimated nucleated cell counts. Profiled with immunoSEQ multiplex PCR; TCRdb holds only in-frame clones, not every one. Clonal size and the V and J genes are those of that table, whereas D and trimming came from the DNA. The sample records over 45,000 clones, around 83% being singletons. The V gene's germline CDR1 is SGHTA and CDR2 FQGTGA. Unmatched junction bases numbered 4, after V lost 5 bases and J lost 1 base. The CDR3 totals 17 residues. The V gene is TRBV7-3, the J gene TRBJ2-3; TRBD2 matches 15 bases. Sequencing was performed on peripheral blood. This TCR was sampled from a human donor in a cohort sampled during active or convalescent COVID-19. CDR3 nucleotides: TGTGCCAGCAGCCCGCGGACTAGCGGGGGGGGCACAGATACGCAGTATTTT. Residues: CASSPRTSGGGTDTQYF.